These 16 T cell receptor beta chains were all obtained from the same sample, sequenced in a study of a mutant IDH1 vaccine in newly diagnosed glioma. Regarding time point: week 5, during vaccination. Each dose delivered 300 ug of mutant IDH1 20-mer peptide subcutaneously with imiquimod. These receptors have no known antigen. Libraries were prepared by immunoSEQ multiplex PCR; TCRdb keeps only in-frame clonotypes and omits some of them. Altogether 49,000 or so clones are present, just under 80% being singletons, with the ten largest covering about 1.7%. This specimen consisted of PBMCs, obtained from a glioma patient whose treatment included an IDH1 peptide vaccine. Receptors were obtained from a woman in her 40s with glioma.

This chain uses TRBV28 with TRBJ1-2; D is ambiguous. With 6 bases removed from V and 7 bases from J, the gap between germline ends came to 15 bases. CDR3 size: 13 residues. CDR1 and CDR2 from the germline V gene are MDHEN and SYDVKM. The CDR3 protein is CASRLDSRSGYTF. The DNA of the CDR3 is TGTGCCAGCAGGTTAGATTCCCGGAGTGGCTACACCTTC.

This clone was seen only once. The chain carries TRBV19 and TRBJ1-1; D is possibly TRBD1 (5 bases). CDR1 is LNHDA and CDR2 is SQIVND in the germline V gene (reference sequence). Trimming took off 3 bases at V and 3 bases at J, with 14 bases between the two ends. The CDR3 covers 15 residues. CDR3: CASSIPTEGHTEAFF. In DNA, the CDR3 is TGTGCCAGTAGTATCCCGACGGAGGGGCACACTGAAGCTTTCTTT.

The chain links TRBV30 to TRBJ2-4; D is perhaps TRBD1 (5 bases). The V end lost 0 bases, the J end lost 2 bases, and 11 bases lay between the germline ends. CDR1 GTSNPN and CDR2 SVGIG come from the germline V gene (reference sequence). This CDR3 is built from 15 residues. In nucleotides, the CDR3 is TGTGCCTGGAGTGTAAGGGGCGTGTCCAAAAACATTCAGTACTTC. The encoded protein is CAWSVRGVSKNIQYF.

The rearrangement uses TRBV10-3 and TRBJ1-3, with D possibly matching TRBD1 (5 bases). Trimming removed 10 bases at V and 0 bases at J, with 22 bases between. Germline values: CDR1 ENHRY, CDR2 SYGVKD. There are 17 residues in the CDR3. The CDR3 nucleotides are TGTGCCACTCAGGCGCGGGACTCCCCGGTCTCTGGAAACACCATATATTTT. This gives the protein CATQARDSPVSGNTIYF.

The V and J genes are TRBV19 and TRBJ1-2; TRBD1 might be the D (5 bases). The CDR3 spans 14 residues. The germline V gene has CDR1 LNHDA and CDR2 SQIVND (reference sequence). V lost 6 bases and J 8 bases, leaving 19 bases between the germline ends. The CDR3 is CASRTGASGGGYTF. CDR3 nucleotide sequence: TGTGCCAGTAGGACCGGGGCTTCGGGCGGGGGCTACACCTTC.

The genes are TRBV6-5 and TRBJ1-2; TRBD1 aligns across 7 bases. The junction had 10 bases not matched to a gene; V was cut back by 4 bases and J by 2 bases. In germline, CDR1 is MNHEY, CDR2 SVGAGI. The CDR3 has 16 residues. As DNA, the CDR3 is TGTGCCAGCAGTTCCCCCGTAACAGGGGTAAACTATGGCTACACCTTC. The encoded protein is CASSSPVTGVNYGYTF.

The chain links TRBV5-4 to TRBJ1-1, with D hard to call. The CDR3 totals 15 residues. CDR1 is SGHNT, CDR2 YYREEE, per germline (reference sequence). V was trimmed by 0 bases and J by 1 base, leaving 10 bases between them. The CDR3 sequence: CASSLDEGTNTEAFF. DNA for the CDR3: TGTGCCAGCAGCTTGGATGAAGGAACGAACACTGAAGCTTTCTTT.

This chain links TRBV2 with TRBJ1-5; the D gene is possibly TRBD1 (5 bases). Trimming removed 6 bases from V and 3 bases from J, with 9 bases in between. Germline V gene sequence: CDR1 SNHLY, CDR2 FYNNEI. This CDR3 spans 13 amino acids. The CDR3 DNA is TGTGCCAGCAGACAGGAGTACAATCAGCCCCAGCATTTT. Residues: CASRQEYNQPQHF.

The rearrangement uses TRBV18 and TRBJ2-2, with TRBD1 matching over 9 bases. CDR1 is KGHSH, CDR2 LQKENI, per germline. Trimming cost V 6 bases and J 4 bases; bases outside gene matches: 6. The CDR3 consists of 15 residues. The CDR3 bases are TGTGCCAGCTCCCCGTGGACAGGGGCCACCGGGGAGCTGTTTTTT. This sequence encodes CASSPWTGATGELFF. The full variable domain, in which reference TRBV18 and TRBJ2-2 provide the parts outside the CDR3, is NAGVMQNPRHLVRRRGQEARLRCSPMKGHSHVYWYRQLPEEGLKFMVYLQKENIIDESGMPKERFSAEFPKEGPSILRIQQVVRGDSAAYFCASSPWTGATGELFFGEGSRLTVL.

The J gene is TRBJ1-4, the V gene TRBV4-1; D is undetermined. CDR3 length equals 13 residues. CDR1 and CDR2 (germline): MGHRA, YSYEKL. V lost 1 base and J lost 8, with 8 bases in between. CDR3 nucleotide sequence: TGCGCCAGCAGCCAAGGGGAAGGGGAAAAACTGTTTTTT. Translating it yields CASSQGEGEKLFF.

The rearrangement uses TRBV5-4 and TRBJ1-2; 7 positions match TRBD1. This CDR3 has 16 residues. With 0 bases clipped from V and 2 bases from J, the junction kept 7 bases outside the gene matches. CDR1 is SGHNT and CDR2 is YYREEE in the germline V gene (reference sequence). Here the CDR3 DNA reads TGTGCCAGCAGCTTGGCGTCGGGACAGATGAACTATGGCTACACCTTC. Protein: CASSLASGQMNYGYTF.

The chain is built from TRBV27 and TRBJ1-2; D not resolved. From germline, CDR1 is MNHEY and CDR2 SMNVEV (reference sequence). The CDR3 has 12 amino acids. V was pared by 6 bases and J by 3 bases, with 8 bases between. CDR3 sequence (DNA): TGTGCCAGCAGAGGACGGTACTATGGCTACACCTTC. Its protein is CASRGRYYGYTF.

The V gene is TRBV5-1, the J gene TRBJ2-5, with D possibly called TRBD1 or TRBD2 (5 bases each). From germline, CDR1 is SGHRS and CDR2 YFSETQ. The V end lost 2 bases, the J end lost 5 bases, and 13 bases lay between the germline ends. The CDR3 runs 14 residues. The CDR3: CASSFGGGRETQYF. CDR3 sequence (DNA): TGCGCCAGCAGCTTCGGTGGGGGTCGGGAGACCCAGTACTTC. Filled out from reference TRBV5-1 and TRBJ2-5, the complete variable domain reads KAGVTQTPRYLIKTRGQQVTLSCSPISGHRSVSWYQQTPGQGLQFLFEYFSETQRNKGNFPGRFSGRQFSNSRSEMNVSTLELGDSALYLCASSFGGGRETQYFGPGTRLLVL.

This rearrangement joins TRBV9 to TRBJ2-3; D possibly corresponds to TRBD2 (7 bases). The V and J ends lost 0 bases and 3 bases respectively, with 17 bases between them. Germline V gene lookup returns CDR1 SGDLS and CDR2 YYNGEE. The CDR3 is made up of 17 amino acids. The CDR3: CASSVGRAGEGTDTQYF. The CDR3 bases are TGTGCCAGCAGCGTAGGGAGGGCAGGGGAGGGTACAGATACGCAGTATTTT.

V gene TRBV19 combines with J gene TRBJ2-5; no firm D call. There are 15 residues in the CDR3. From germline, CDR1 is LNHDA and CDR2 SQIVND (reference sequence). V lost 5 bases to trimming and J lost 3 bases, with 16 bases between them. The CDR3 spells CASSRVDLIKETQYF. CDR3 nucleotides: TGTGCCAGTAGTCGGGTCGACCTGATAAAAGAGACCCAGTACTTC.

This chain connects TRBV7-9 to TRBJ1-4; the D gene is possibly TRBD1 (5 bases). CDR3 size: 14 residues. CDR1 is SEHNR, CDR2 FQNEAQ, per germline (reference sequence). Deletions cut 5 bases from V and 8 bases from J, with 15 bases between. The CDR3 loop is CASSPGLPEEKLFF. The CDR3 DNA reads TGTGCCAGCAGCCCGGGGCTCCCCGAAGAAAAACTGTTTTTT.